The rows below give T cell receptor beta chains drawn from one sample of a study of control samples from healthy donors and cancer patients. Method: immunoSEQ multiplex PCR; TCRdb's copy keeps in-frame clones and lacks some. The sample holds about 120,000 clones, around 88% seen once. The sequencing input was blood. All receptors derive from a man in his forties in good health. The CDR3 runs from the conserved cysteine through the conserved F or W. Fields, in order: clone size, V gene, CDR3 protein. Only part of the rows carry a size: once, few, many, or a class if the clone is expanded.

abundance: NA; v_gene: TRBV12-1; CDR3aa: CASSSGQISGNTIYF
abundance: NA; v_gene: TRBV5-1; CDR3aa: CASSSVVIAENTEAFF
abundance: NA; v_gene: TRBV28; CDR3aa: CASSLGFEAFF
abundance: NA; v_gene: TRBV29-1; CDR3aa: CSVLTTGVWTEAFF
abundance: NA; v_gene: TRBV20-1; CDR3aa: CSASVGQGANNSPLHF
abundance: NA; v_gene: TRBV27; CDR3aa: CASRGGGLLGEQYF
abundance: NA; v_gene: TRBV4-1; CDR3aa: CASSQEPGHEKLFF
abundance: NA; v_gene: TRBV30; CDR3aa: CAWSSFSGGEETQYF
abundance: NA; v_gene: TRBV9; CDR3aa: CASSVLLGEQYF
abundance: NA; v_gene: TRBV15; CDR3aa: CATSRGPDEKLFF
abundance: NA; v_gene: TRBV5-6; CDR3aa: CASSQTGMNTEAFF
abundance: NA; v_gene: TRBV6-4; CDR3aa: CASSDLAGDNSPLHF
abundance: NA; v_gene: TRBV3-1/TRBV3-2; CDR3aa: CASSQGWSQRGGRGDTQYF
abundance: few; v_gene: TRBV12-3/TRBV12-4; CDR3aa: CASSFLYTEAFF
abundance: once; v_gene: TRBV6-6; CDR3aa: CASRTGSEQYF
abundance: NA; v_gene: TRBV3-1/TRBV3-2; CDR3aa: CASSKRDANNEQFF
abundance: NA; v_gene: TRBV2; CDR3aa: CASSGGTRGTEQFF
abundance: NA; v_gene: TRBV5-1; CDR3aa: CASRRWGKGLISNQPQHF
abundance: NA; v_gene: TRBV19; CDR3aa: CASSPGSASGANVLTF
abundance: NA; v_gene: TRBV24-1; CDR3aa: CATSGFLTDTQYF
abundance: few; v_gene: TRBV7-2; CDR3aa: CASSLDLGGPKYF